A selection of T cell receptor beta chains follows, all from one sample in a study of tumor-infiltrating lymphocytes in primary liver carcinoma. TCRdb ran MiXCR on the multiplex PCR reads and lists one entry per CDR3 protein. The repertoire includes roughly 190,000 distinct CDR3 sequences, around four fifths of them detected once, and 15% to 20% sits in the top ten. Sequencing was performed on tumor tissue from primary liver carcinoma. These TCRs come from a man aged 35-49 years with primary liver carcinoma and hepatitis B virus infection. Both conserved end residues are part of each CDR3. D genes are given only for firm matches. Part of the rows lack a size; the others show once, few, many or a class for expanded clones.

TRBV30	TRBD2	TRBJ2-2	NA	TGTGCCCGGAAAACGGGGGGGAAGACCGGGGAGCTGTTTTTT	CARKTGGKTGELFF
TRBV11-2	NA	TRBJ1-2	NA	TGTGCCAGCAGCTCCACCGGGGACTCCGGCTACACATTC	CASSSTGDSGYTF
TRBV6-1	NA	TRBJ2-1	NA	TGTGCCAGCAGTGCTGAAGCAGGAGGATACAATGAGCAGTTCTTC	CASSAEAGGYNEQFF
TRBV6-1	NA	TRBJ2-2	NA	TGTGCCAGCAGTGAAGTCCCCACCAGCTTACCTGGGAAGCTGTTTTTT	CASSEVPTSLPGKLFF
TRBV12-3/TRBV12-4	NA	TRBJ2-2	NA	TGTGCCAGCAGCCACCGTGGAGGGCAAATCACCGGGGACCTGTTTTTT	CASSHRGGQITGDLFF
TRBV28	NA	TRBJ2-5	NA	TGTACCAGCGGACCGTCAGAACAAGAGACCCAGTACTTC	CTSGPSEQETQYF
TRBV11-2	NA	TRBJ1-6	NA	TGTGCCAGCAGATTTGGCGGGATGAGCTCCTATAATTCACCCCTCTACTTT	CASRFGGMSSYNSPLYF
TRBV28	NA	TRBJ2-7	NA	TGTGCCAGCAGAAATAGTGGGAGCTCCTACAATGAGCAGTACTTC	CASRNSGSSYNEQYF
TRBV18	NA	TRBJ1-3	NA	TGTGCCAGCTCACCTGACCACGGGAACACCATATATTTT	CASSPDHGNTIYF
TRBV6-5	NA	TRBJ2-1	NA	TGTGCCAGCAGTTACGCCGTGTTATATGAGCAATTCTTC	CASSYAVLYEQFF
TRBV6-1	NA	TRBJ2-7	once	TGTGCCAGCAGGCGCCTAGGAAGAGTCCACTACGAGCTGTACTTC	CASRRLGRVHYELYF
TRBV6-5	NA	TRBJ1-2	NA	TGTGCCAGCAGTTCCGGGGTCGGGGTCGTCAACTATGACTACATCTTC	CASSSGVGVVNYDYIF
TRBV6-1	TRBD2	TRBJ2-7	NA	TGTGCCAGTACAAGCGGGAGCTTATCCTACAAGCAGTACTTC	CASTSGSLSYKQYF
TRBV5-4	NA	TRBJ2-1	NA	TGTGCCAACGGCTCTTACAATGAGCAGTTCTTC	CANGSYNEQFF
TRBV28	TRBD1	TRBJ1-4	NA	TGTGCCAACAGTTTTGGGGACAGATTAGCAACTAATGAAAAACTGTTTTTT	CANSFGDRLATNEKLFF
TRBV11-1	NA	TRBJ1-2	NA	TGTGCCAGCAGTTTAGCGCGTCAAGGCGAAGGCTACACCTTC	CASSLARQGEGYTF
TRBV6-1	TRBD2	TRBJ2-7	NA	TGTGCCATCATATTACTAGCGGGAGAGCCCTACGAGCAGTACTTC	CAIILLAGEPYEQYF
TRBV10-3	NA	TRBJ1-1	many	TGTGCCATCATGGGCGGCTCCATGAACACTGAAGCTTTCTTT	CAIMGGSMNTEAFF
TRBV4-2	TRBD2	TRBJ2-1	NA	TGTGCCAGCAGCGAACCGGGACTAGCAGTACAGTTCTTC	CASSEPGLAVQFF
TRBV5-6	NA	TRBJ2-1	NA	TGTACCAGGAGCTTGGATTTGGCGGGAATCGGCGATGAGCAGTTCTTC	CTRSLDLAGIGDEQFF
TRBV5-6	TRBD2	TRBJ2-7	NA	TGTGCCAGCAGCTTGTCAGGACTAGCTAGCACCTACGAGCAGTACTTC	CASSLSGLASTYEQYF
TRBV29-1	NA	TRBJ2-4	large	TGCAGCGTAATTCACGGGCGGGGCATTCAGTACTTC	CSVIHGRGIQYF
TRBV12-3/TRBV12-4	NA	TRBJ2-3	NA	TGTGCCAGTAGTTTTCTGAGGTCTGATAAGCAGTATTTT	CASSFLRSDKQYF
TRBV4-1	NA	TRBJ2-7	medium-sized	TGCGCCAGCAGCCAATCAAACCAGATCTACGAGCAGTACTTC	CASSQSNQIYEQYF
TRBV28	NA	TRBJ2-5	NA	TGTGCCAGCAGTTCGAGCACAAGAGTAGGAGAGACCCACTGCTTC	CASSSSTRVGETHCF
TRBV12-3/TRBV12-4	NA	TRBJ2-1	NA	TGTGCCAGCTTTCTCGGACAGAACAATAAGCAGTTCTTC	CASFLGQNNKQFF
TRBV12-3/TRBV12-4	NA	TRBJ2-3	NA	TGTGCCAACAGGGAGGGGACAGGTTCTGCTACGCAATATTTT	CANREGTGSATQYF
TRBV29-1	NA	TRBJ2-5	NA	TGCAGCGTTGAGGATATCGAGACCCAGTACTTC	CSVEDIETQYF
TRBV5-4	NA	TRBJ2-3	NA	TGTGCCAGCAGTTCGGAAGTCGATGGAGGAGATACGAAGTATTTT	CASSSEVDGGDTKYF
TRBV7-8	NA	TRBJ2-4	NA	TGTGCCATTTTGGGTTCTAAAGGAGGCAAAAACATTCACTACTTC	CAILGSKGGKNIHYF
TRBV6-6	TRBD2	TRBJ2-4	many	TGTGCCAGCAGTCATGGGACTAGCGGGATAGCCAAAAACATTCAGTACTTC	CASSHGTSGIAKNIQYF
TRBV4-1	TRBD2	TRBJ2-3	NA	TGCGCCAGCCAATCCGGGACTAGCGGGGGGGCCGCGACAGATACGCAGTATTTT	CASQSGTSGGAATDTQYF
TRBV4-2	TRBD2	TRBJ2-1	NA	TGTGCCAGCGGCCAAGCGACTAGCGAGTTCAATGAGCAGTCCTTC	CASGQATSEFNEQSF
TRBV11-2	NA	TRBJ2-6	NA	TGTGCCTGCAGCAAGGGGGGAGACAAGGGCATTTCCCTCTCTGGGACCAACGTCCTGACTTTC	CACSKGGDKGISLSGTNVLTF
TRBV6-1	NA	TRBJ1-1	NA	TGTACCAGCAGTGATGGTAGGAACATTGAAACTTTCTTT	CTSSDGRNIETFF
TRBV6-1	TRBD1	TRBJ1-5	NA	TGCGCCAGCAGTGTTCCGGGACAGGGGGATCAGCCCCAGCATTTT	CASSVPGQGDQPQHF
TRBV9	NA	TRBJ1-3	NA	TGTGCCAGCAGCGTCAGAATGGGGGCAGACGGAAACACCATATATTTT	CASSVRMGADGNTIYF
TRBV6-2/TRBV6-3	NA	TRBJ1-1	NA	TGTGCCAGCCGACTGACAGAAAACACTGAAGTTCTCTTT	CASRLTENTEVLF
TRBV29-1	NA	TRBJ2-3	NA	TGCAGCATCCGGACGGGGGGCGGATATACGCAGTTTTTT	CSIRTGGGYTQFF
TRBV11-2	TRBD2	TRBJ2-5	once	TGTACCAGCACCCGAACGGGAGGACAAGAGACCCAGTACTTC	CTSTRTGGQETQYF
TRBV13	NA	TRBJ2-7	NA	TGTGCCAGCAGCCTAGGGTCATTCTACGACCAGTACTTC	CASSLGSFYDQYF
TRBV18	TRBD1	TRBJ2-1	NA	TGTGCCAGCTCAGCCGGGACAGGAGGTGTCGGATACAATGAGCAGTTCTTC	CASSAGTGGVGYNEQFF
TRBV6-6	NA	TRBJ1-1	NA	TGTACCATCAGCACAGGGAGGACTACTGAAGCTTTCTTT	CTISTGRTTEAFF
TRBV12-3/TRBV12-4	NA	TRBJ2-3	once	TGTGCCAGCAGTTCGAGAACTTGCGGGGTCACAGATACGCAGTATTTT	CASSSRTCGVTDTQYF
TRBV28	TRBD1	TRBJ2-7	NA	TGTGCCAGCAACCACGGACAGGGTCCGCTGTGGAGGCAGTACTTC	CASNHGQGPLWRQYF
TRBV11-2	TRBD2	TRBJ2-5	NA	TGTGACAGCAGCCTCAGCGGGGGACATGAGACCCAGTACTTC	CDSSLSGGHETQYF
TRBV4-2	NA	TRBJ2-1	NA	TGTGCCAGCAGCCAAGAGGAGCGGGACAAGGGGGTTAATGAGCAGCTCTTC	CASSQEERDKGVNEQLF
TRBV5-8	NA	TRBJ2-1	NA	TGTGCCAGCAACTTGGCCATGAGCAATGAACAGTTCTTC	CASNLAMSNEQFF
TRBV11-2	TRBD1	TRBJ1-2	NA	TGTGCCAGCAGCCGACAGGGAGTTTGTGGCTACACCTTC	CASSRQGVCGYTF